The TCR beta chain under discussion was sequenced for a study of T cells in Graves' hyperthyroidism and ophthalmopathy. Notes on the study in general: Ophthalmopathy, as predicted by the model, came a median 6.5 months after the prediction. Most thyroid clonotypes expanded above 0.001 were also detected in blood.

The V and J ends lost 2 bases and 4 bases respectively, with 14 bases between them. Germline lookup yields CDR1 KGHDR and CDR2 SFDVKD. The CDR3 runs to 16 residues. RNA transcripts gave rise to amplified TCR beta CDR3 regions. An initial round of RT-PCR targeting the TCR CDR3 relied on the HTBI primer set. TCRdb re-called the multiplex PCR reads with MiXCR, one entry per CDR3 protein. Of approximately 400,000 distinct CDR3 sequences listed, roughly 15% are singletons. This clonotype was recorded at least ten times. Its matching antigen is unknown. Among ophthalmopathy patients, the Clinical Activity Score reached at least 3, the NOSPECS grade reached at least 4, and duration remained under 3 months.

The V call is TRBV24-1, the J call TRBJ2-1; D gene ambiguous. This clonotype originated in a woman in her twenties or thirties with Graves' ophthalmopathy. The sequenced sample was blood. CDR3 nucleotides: TGTGCCACCAGTGATTCGGACGGCCGCCGATACAATGAGCAGTTCTTC. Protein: CATSDSDGRRYNEQFF.